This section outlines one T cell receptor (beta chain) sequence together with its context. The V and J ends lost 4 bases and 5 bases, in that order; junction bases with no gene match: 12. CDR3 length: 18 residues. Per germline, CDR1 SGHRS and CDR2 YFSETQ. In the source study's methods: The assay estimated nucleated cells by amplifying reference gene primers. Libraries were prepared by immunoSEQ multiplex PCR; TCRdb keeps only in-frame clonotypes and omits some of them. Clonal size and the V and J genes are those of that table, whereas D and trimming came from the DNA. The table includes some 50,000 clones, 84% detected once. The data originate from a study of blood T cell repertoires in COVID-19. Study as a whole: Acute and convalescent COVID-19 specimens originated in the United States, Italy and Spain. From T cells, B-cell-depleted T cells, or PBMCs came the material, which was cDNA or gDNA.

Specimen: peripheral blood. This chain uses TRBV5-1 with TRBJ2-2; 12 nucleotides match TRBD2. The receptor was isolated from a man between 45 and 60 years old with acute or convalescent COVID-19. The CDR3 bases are TGCGCCAGCAGCGGCATCCTAGCGGGGGGGGCCGTGACCGGGGAGCTGTTTTTT. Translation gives CASSGILAGGAVTGELFF. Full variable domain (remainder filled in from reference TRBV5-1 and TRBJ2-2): KAGVTQTPRYLIKTRGQQVTLSCSPISGHRSVSWYQQTPGQGLQFLFEYFSETQRNKGNFPGRFSGRQFSNSRSEMNVSTLELGDSALYLCASSGILAGGAVTGELFFGEGSRLTVL.